This TCR beta chain was sequenced in a study of monozygotic twins with cystic fibrosis. Study context: Library input was about 3 micrograms of fragmented DNA, with about 15 PCR cycles.

Study findings and constraints: Co-twins had the most similar V usage for 13 of 16 pairs, J for 8. Monozygotic CF twins shared more identical nucleotide clonotypes than unrelated patients. Low clonality (median about 0.0095) suggested a mostly naive repertoire.

V lost 5 bases, J lost 4 bases, and 21 bases lay in between. CDR3 length: 16 amino acids. Germline-derived CDR1 and CDR2 are LGHNA and YSLEER. Assay used: immunoSEQ multiplex PCR; TCRdb lists only in-frame clones, some missing. The sample includes over 20,000 clones, 91% of them seen just once. In the case of this clone: Its antigen remains unknown.

This chain joins TRBV4-3 and TRBJ2-7, with a weak D call TRBD2 (6 bases). The sequence came from a girl between 2 and 10 years old with cystic fibrosis. Sequenced sample: blood. This chain's CDR3 is CASSTIGTGLEYEQYF. CDR3 DNA: TGCGCCAGCAGCACTATAGGGACTGGCTTAGAGTACGAGCAGTACTTC.